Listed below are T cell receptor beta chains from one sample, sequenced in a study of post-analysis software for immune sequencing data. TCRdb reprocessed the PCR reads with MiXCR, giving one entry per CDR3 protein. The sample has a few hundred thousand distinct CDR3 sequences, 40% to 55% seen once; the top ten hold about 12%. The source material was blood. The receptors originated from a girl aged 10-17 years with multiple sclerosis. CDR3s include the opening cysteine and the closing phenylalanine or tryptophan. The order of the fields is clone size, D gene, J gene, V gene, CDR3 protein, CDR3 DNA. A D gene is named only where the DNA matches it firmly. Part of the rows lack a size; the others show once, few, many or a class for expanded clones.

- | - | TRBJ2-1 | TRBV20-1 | CSAGSDPYNEQFF | TGCAGTGCCGGGTCCGATCCCTACAATGAGCAGTTCTTC
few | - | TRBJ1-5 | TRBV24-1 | CATSDINQPQHF | TGTGCCACCAGTGACATCAATCAGCCCCAGCATTTT
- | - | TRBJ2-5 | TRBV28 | CANSSPSRETQYF | TGTGCCAACAGTTCCCCTAGCCGGGAGACCCAGTACTTC
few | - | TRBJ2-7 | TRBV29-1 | CSVFGGGYEQYF | TGCAGCGTTTTCGGGGGTGGGTACGAGCAGTACTTC
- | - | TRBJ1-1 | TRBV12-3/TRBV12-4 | CASSLARQNTEAFF | TGTGCCAGCAGTTTAGCCAGACAGAACACTGAAGCTTTCTTT
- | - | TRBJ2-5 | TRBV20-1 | CSATGTQKRETQYF | TGCAGTGCTACCGGGACCCAGAAACGAGAGACCCAGTACTTC
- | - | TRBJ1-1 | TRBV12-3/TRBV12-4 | CASNLNREETEAFF | TGTGCCAGCAACCTAAACAGGGAGGAAACTGAAGCTTTCTTT
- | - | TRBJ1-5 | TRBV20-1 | CSAFNGGAGDQPQHF | TGCAGTGCCTTTAACGGGGGGGCAGGTGATCAGCCCCAGCATTTT
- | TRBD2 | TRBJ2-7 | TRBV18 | CASSPSSGISYEQYF | TGTGCCAGCTCACCCTCTAGCGGGATCTCCTACGAGCAGTACTTC
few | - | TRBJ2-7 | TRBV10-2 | CASSEFRRRDEQYF | TGCGCCAGCAGTGAGTTTCGGCGCAGAGACGAGCAGTACTTC
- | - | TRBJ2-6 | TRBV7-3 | CASSLYRTFTSGANVLTF | TGTGCCAGCAGCTTATACAGGACCTTTACCTCTGGGGCCAACGTCCTGACTTTC
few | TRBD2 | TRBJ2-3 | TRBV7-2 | CASSPTSGRATDTQYF | TGTGCCAGCAGCCCGACTAGCGGGAGGGCGACAGATACGCAGTATTTT
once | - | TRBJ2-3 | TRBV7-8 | CASSLLGLGKTDTQYF | TGTGCCAGCAGCTTACTTGGATTGGGGAAGACAGATACGCAGTATTTT
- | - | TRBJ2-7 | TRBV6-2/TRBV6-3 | CASSSTTRAPYEQYF | TGTGCCAGCAGCTCTACAACCCGGGCACCCTACGAGCAGTACTTC
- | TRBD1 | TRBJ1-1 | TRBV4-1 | CASSQDGTVNTEAFF | TGCGCCAGCAGCCAAGATGGGACAGTGAACACTGAAGCTTTCTTT
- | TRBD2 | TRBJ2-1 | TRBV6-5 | CASSYATSGSFNEQFF | TGTGCCAGCAGTTACGCGACTAGCGGGAGCTTCAATGAGCAGTTCTTC
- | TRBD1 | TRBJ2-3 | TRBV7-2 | CASSLHTGADDLDTQYF | TGTGCCAGCAGCTTGCACACAGGGGCGGATGATTTAGATACGCAGTATTTT
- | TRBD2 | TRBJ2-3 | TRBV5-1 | CASSPGNSGRAGDTQYF | TGCGCCAGCAGCCCAGGGAATAGCGGGAGGGCCGGAGATACGCAGTATTTT
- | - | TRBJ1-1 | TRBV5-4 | CASSPRGRTEAFF | TGTGCCAGCAGCCCCCGGGGGCGAACTGAAGCTTTCTTT
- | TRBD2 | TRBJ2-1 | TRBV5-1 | CASSLLGLAGVAYSYNEQFF | TGCGCCAGCAGCTTACTAGGACTAGCGGGAGTTGCTTATTCCTACAATGAGCAGTTCTTC
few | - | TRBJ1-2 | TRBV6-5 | CASSYSDHLDPYGYTF | TGTGCCAGCAGTTACTCTGACCACCTCGACCCCTATGGCTACACCTTC
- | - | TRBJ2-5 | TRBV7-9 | CASSLGLYGQYF | TGTGCCAGCAGCTTGGGACTCTACGGGCAGTACTTC
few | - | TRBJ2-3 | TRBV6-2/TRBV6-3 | CASSYRSRTDTQYF | TGTGCCAGCAGTTATCGCAGTAGGACAGATACGCAGTATTTT
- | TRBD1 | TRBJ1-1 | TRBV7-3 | CASSLAEVGTAEAFF | TGTGCCAGCAGCTTAGCGGAAGTCGGGACAGCTGAAGCTTTCTTT
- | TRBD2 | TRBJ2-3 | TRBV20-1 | CSAEREGTDTQYF | TGCAGTGCTGAGCGGGAGGGCACAGATACGCAGTATTTT
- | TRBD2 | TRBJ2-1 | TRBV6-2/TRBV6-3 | CASFPGGANEQFF | TGTGCCAGTTTCCCGGGGGGGGCGAATGAGCAGTTCTTC
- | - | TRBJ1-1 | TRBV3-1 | CASRGDNTEAFF | TGTGCCAGCAGGGGGGACAACACTGAAGCTTTCTTT
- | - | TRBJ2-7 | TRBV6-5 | CASSSDFGSTYEQYF | TGTGCCAGCAGTTCCGACTTCGGGTCGACCTACGAGCAGTACTTC
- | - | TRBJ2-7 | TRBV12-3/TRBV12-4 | CASSLWESGSYEQYF | TGTGCCAGCAGTTTGTGGGAGTCAGGGTCCTACGAGCAGTACTTC
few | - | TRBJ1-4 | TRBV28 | CASTGGVSNEKLFF | TGTGCCAGCACCGGGGGGGTATCTAATGAAAAACTGTTTTTT
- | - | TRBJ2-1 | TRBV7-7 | CASSLEVKSSYNEQFF | TGTGCTAGCAGCTTAGAGGTCAAGAGCTCCTACAATGAGCAGTTCTTC
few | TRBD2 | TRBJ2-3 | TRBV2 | CASRAPGLAGAITDTQYF | TGTGCCAGCAGAGCGCCGGGACTAGCGGGAGCCATCACAGATACGCAGTATTTT
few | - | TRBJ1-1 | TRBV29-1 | CSVKGRLNTEAFF | TGCAGCGTTAAGGGACGGCTGAACACTGAAGCTTTCTTT
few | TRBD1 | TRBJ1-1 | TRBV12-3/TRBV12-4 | CASQQGWNTEAFF | TGTGCCAGCCAACAGGGGTGGAACACTGAAGCTTTCTTT
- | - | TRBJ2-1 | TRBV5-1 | CASSLAVETAYNEQFF | TGCGCCAGCAGCTTGGCCGTGGAGACGGCCTACAATGAGCAGTTCTTC
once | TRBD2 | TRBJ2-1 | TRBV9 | CASSHQGLAGKSSYNEQFF | TGTGCCAGCAGCCACCAAGGACTAGCGGGTAAATCCTCCTACAATGAGCAGTTCTTC
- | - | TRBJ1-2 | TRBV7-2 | CASSLEPDGTNYGYTF | TGTGCCAGCAGCTTAGAGCCGGACGGGACTAACTATGGCTACACCTTC
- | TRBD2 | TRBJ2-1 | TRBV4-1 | CASSQEPTSGRTNEQFF | TGCGCCAGCAGCCAAGAACCCACTAGCGGGAGGACCAATGAGCAGTTCTTC
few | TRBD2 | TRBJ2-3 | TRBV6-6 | CASSAAAIAGGTDTQYF | TGTGCCAGCAGCGCCGCCGCGATAGCGGGAGGCACAGATACGCAGTATTTT
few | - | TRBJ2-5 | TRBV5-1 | CASSLLGVEETQYF | TGCGCCAGCAGCTTGCTGGGGGTTGAAGAGACCCAGTACTTC
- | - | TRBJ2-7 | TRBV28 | CASSWNQGNYEQYF | TGTGCCAGCAGTTGGAACCAGGGCAACTACGAGCAGTACTTC
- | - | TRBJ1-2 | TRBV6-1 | CASSDQVGANYGYTF | TGTGCCAGCAGTGATCAGGTTGGCGCTAACTATGGCTACACCTTC
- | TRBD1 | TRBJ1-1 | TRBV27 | CASSLGGQRNTEAFF | TGTGCCAGCAGTTTGGGGGGACAGAGGAACACTGAAGCTTTCTTT
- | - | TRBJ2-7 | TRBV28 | CASSLWVGVPYEQYF | TGTGCCAGCAGTTTATGGGTCGGAGTTCCCTACGAGCAGTACTTC
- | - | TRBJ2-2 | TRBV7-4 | CASSLGQINTGELFF | TGTGCCAGCAGCTTAGGTCAGATTAACACCGGGGAGCTGTTTTTT
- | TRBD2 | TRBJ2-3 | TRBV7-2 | CASSRNSGREGDTQYF | TGTGCCAGCAGCCGTAATAGCGGGAGGGAGGGAGATACGCAGTATTTT
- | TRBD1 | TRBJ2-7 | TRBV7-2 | CASSLGRTGYEQYF | TGTGCCAGCAGCTTAGGGAGGACAGGCTACGAGCAGTACTTC
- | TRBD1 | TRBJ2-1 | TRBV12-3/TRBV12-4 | CASRMGQGAGEQFF | TGTGCCAGCAGGATGGGACAGGGGGCAGGTGAGCAGTTCTTC
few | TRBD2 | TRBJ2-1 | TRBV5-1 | CASSLGASGRYEQFF | TGCGCCAGCAGCTTGGGGGCTAGCGGGAGGTATGAGCAGTTCTTC
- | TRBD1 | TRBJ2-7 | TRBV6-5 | CASSYSGQGYEQYF | TGTGCCAGCAGTTACTCGGGACAGGGGTACGAGCAGTACTTC
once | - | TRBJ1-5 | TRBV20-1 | CSARWGNSNQPQHF | TGCAGTGCTAGGTGGGGGAATAGCAATCAGCCCCAGCATTTT
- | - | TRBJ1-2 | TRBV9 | CASSVEGNANYGYTF | TGTGCCAGCAGCGTAGAGGGGAACGCTAACTATGGCTACACCTTC
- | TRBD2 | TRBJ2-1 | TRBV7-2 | CASSLGLATVNEQFF | TGTGCCAGCAGCTTAGGACTAGCGACCGTCAATGAGCAGTTCTTC
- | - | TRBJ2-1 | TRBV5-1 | CASSLVRENNEQFF | TGCGCCAGCAGCTTGGTTCGGGAAAACAATGAGCAGTTCTTC
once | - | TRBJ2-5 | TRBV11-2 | CAGSLDNRETQYF | TGTGCCGGCAGCTTAGATAATCGGGAGACCCAGTACTTC
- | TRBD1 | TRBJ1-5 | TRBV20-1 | CSARDPGKGAHQPQHF | TGCAGTGCTAGAGATCCAGGGAAGGGGGCGCACCAGCCCCAGCATTTT
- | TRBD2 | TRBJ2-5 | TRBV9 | CASSVAGRAEETQYF | TGTGCCAGCAGCGTAGCCGGGAGGGCAGAAGAGACCCAGTACTTC